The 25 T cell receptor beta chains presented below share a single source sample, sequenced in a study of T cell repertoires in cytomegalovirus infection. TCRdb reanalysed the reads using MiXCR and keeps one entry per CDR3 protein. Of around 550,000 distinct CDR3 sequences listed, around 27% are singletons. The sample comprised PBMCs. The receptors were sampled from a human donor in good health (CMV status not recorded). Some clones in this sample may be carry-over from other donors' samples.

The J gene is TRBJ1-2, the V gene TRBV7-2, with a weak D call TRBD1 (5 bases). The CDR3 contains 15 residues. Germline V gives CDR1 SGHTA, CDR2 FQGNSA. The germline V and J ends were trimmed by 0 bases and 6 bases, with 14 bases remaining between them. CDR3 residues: CASSLAGGAGDGYTF. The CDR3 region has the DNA TGTGCCAGCAGCTTAGCGGGCGGGGCCGGGGATGGCTACACCTTC.

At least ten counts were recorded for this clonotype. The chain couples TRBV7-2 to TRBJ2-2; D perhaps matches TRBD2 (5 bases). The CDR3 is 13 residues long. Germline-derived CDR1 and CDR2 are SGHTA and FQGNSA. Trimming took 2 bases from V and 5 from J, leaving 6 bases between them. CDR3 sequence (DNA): TGTGCCAGCAGCTTATGGGAGACCGGGGAGCTGTTTTTT. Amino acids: CASSLWETGELFF.

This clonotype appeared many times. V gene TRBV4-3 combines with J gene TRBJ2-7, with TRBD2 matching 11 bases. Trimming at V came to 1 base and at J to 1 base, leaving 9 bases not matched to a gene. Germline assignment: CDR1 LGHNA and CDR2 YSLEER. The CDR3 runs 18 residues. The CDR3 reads CASSQGVTSGSLSYEQYF. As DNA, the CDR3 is TGCGCCAGCAGCCAAGGGGTTACTAGCGGGAGTTTGTCCTACGAGCAGTACTTC.

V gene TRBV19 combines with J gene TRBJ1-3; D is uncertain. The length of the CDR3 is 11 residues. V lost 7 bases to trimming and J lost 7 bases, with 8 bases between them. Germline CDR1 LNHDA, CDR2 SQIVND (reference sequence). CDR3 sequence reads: CASNQANTIYF. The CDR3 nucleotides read TGTGCCAGTAATCAGGCTAACACCATATATTTT.

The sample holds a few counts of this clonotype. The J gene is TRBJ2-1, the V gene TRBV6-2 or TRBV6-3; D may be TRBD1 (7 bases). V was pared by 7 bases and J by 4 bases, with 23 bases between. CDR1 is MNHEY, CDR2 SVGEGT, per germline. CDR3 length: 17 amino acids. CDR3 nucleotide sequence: TGTGCCAGCAAACCCTACATCGGGGGACAGAGGTACAATGAGCAGTTCTTC. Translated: CASKPYIGGQRYNEQFF.

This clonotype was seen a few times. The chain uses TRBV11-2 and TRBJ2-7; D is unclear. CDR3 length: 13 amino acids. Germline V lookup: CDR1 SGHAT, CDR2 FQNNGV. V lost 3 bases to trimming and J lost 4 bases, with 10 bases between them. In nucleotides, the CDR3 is TGTGCCAGCAGCTTGAGTAGGTCTTACGAGCAGTACGTC. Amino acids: CASSLSRSYEQYV.

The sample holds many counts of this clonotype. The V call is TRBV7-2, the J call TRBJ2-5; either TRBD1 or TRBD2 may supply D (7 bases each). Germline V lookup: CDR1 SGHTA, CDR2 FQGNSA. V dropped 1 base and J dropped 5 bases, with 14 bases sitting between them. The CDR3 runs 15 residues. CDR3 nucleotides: TGTGCCAGCAGCTTAGGGAACAGGGGAGGGGAGACCCAGTACTTC. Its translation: CASSLGNRGGETQYF.

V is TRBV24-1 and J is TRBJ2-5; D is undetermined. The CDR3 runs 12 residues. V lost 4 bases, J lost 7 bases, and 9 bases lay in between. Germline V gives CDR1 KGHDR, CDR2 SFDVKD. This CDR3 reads CATSDVVGTQYF. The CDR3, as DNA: TGTGCCACCAGTGACGTGGTCGGGACCCAGTACTTC.

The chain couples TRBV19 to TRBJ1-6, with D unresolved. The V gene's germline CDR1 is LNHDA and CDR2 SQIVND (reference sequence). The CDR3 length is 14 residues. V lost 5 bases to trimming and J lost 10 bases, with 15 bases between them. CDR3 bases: TGTGCCAGTAGTCCACGGACCACGGCCTCACCCCTCCACTTT. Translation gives CASSPRTTASPLHF.

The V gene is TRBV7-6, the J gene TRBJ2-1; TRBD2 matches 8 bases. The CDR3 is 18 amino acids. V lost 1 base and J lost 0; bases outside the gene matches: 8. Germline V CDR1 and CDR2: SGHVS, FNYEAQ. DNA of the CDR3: TGTGCCAGCAGCTTAGAAGCGGGAGCCCCCCACTCCTACAATGAGCAGTTCTTC. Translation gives CASSLEAGAPHSYNEQFF.

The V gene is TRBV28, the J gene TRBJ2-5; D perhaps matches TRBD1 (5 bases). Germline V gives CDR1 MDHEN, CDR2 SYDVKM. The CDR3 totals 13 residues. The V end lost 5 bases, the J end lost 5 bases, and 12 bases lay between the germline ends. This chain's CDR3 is CASSLRGSETQYF. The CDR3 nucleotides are TGTGCCAGCAGTCTAAGGGGCAGTGAGACCCAGTACTTC.

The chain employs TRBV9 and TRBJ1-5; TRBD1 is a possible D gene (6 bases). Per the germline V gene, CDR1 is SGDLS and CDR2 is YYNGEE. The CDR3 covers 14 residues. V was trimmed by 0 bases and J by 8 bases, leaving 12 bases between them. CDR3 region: CASSVDPGVKPQHF. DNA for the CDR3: TGTGCCAGCAGCGTAGATCCAGGGGTGAAGCCCCAGCATTTT.

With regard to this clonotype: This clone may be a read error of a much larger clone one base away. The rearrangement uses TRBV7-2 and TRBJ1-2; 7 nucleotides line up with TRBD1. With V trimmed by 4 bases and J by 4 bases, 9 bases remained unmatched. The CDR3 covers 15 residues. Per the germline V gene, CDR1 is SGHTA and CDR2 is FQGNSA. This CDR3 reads CASSSQQGGVYGYTF. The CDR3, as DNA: TGTGCCAGCAGCTCCCAACAAGGGGGCGTCTATGGCTACACCTTC.

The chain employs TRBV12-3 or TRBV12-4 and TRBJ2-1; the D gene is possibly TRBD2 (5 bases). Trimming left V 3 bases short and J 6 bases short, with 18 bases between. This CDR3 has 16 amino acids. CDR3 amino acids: CASSFPGLLDLNEQFF. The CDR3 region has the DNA TGTGCCAGCAGTTTCCCTGGACTGTTGGATCTCAATGAGCAGTTCTTC.

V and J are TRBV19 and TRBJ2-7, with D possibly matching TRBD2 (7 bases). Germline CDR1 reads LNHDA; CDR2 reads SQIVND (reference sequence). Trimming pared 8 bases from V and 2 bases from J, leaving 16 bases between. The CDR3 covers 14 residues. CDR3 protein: CASPPGGHTYEQYF. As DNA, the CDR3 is TGTGCCAGTCCCCCCGGGGGGCACACCTACGAGCAGTACTTC.

As DNA, the CDR3 is TGTGCCAGCAGTGAAATCCCCGGGGCCACTAGCACAGATACGCAGTATTTT. Amino acids: CASSEIPGATSTDTQYF. J is TRBJ2-3 and V is TRBV6-1, with D possibly called TRBD1 or TRBD2 (5 bases each). Deletions cut 2 bases from V and 0 bases from J, with 15 bases between. The CDR3 length is 17 residues. The germline CDR1 and CDR2 sequences are MNHNS and SASEGT.

The CDR3: CASSLGLGYYEQYV. The DNA of the CDR3 is TGTGCCAGCAGCTTAGGGTTAGGGTACTACGAGCAGTACGTC. This chain uses TRBV11-2 with TRBJ2-7; D not certain. There are 14 residues in the CDR3. Trimming shortened V by 1 base and J by 3 bases, and 10 bases separated the two germline ends. Germline V gene sequence: CDR1 SGHAT, CDR2 FQNNGV.

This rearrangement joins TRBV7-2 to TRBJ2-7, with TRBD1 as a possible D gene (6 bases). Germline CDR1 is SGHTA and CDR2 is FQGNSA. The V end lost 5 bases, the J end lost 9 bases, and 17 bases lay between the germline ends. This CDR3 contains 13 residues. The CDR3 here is CASSTQTGWWQYV. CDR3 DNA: TGTGCCAGCAGCACTCAGACAGGCTGGTGGCAGTACGTC.

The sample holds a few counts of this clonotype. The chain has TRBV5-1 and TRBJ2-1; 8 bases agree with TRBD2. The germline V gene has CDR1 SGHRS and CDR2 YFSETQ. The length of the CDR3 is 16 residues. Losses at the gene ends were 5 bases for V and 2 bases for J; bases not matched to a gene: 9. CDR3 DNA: TGCGCCAGCAGGACCATAGCGGGACTAACCTACAATGAGCAGTTCTTC. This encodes CASRTIAGLTYNEQFF.

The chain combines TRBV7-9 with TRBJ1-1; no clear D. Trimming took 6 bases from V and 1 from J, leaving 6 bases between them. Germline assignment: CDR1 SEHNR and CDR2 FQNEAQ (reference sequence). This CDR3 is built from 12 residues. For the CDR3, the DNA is TGTGCCAGCAGAAAGGAGAACACTGAAGCTTTCTTT. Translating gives CASRKENTEAFF.

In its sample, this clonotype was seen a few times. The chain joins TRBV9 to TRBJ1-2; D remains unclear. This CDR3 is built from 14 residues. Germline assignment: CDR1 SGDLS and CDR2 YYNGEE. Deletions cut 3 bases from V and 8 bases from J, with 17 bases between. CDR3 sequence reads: CASSAVGGLGGYTF. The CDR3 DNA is TGTGCCAGCAGCGCCGTCGGAGGGCTCGGAGGCTACACCTTC.

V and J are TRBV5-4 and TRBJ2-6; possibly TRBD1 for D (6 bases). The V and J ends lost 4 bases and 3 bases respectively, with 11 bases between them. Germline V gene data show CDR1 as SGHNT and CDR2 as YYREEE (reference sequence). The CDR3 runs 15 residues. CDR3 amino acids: CASSDTGNGANVLTF. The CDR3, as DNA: TGTGCCAGCAGCGACACAGGGAATGGGGCCAACGTCCTGACTTTC. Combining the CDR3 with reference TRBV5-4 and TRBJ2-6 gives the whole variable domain ETGVTQSPTHLIKTRGQQVTLRCSSQSGHNTVSWYQQALGQGPQFIFQYYREEENGRGNFPPRFSGLQFPNYSSELNVNALELDDSALYLCASSDTGNGANVLTFGAGSRLTVL.

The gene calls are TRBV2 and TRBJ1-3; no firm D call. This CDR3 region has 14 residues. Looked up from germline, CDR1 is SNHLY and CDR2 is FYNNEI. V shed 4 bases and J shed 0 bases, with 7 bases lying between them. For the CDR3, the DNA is TGTGCCAGCAGTGCCGATCGCTCTGGAAACACCATATATTTT. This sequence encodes CASSADRSGNTIYF.

DNA for the CDR3: TGTGCCAGCAGCTTCCCGACAGGGCCCTATGGCTACACCTTC. It encodes CASSFPTGPYGYTF. The chain is built from TRBV7-9 and TRBJ1-2; 7 bases match TRBD1. This CDR3 contains 14 residues. V was pared by 3 bases and J by 4 bases, with 5 bases of the junction left unmatched. Looked up from germline, CDR1 is SEHNR and CDR2 is FQNEAQ (reference sequence).

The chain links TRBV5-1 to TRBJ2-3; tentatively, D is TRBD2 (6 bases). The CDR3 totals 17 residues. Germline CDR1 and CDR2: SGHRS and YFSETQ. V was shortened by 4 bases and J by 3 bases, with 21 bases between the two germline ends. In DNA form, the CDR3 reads TGCGCCAGCAGCCTGGGCGCTGGAGCGGGCGGGACAGATACGCAGTATTTT. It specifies CASSLGAGAGGTDTQYF.